Given below is one T cell receptor (beta chain) in context. The antigen is not known. This sample stems from a study of identical twins. It was template switching that added a universal primer site, and there were unique molecular identifiers on the cDNA. TCRdb reprocessed the 5' RACE reads via MiXCR and lists one record per CDR3 protein. This sample has about 530,000 distinct CDR3 sequences, with roughly 15% found just once. Study outcomes and limitations: An excess of low generation probability was shown by twin-shared out-of-frame alpha sequences.

The CDR3 spans 16 residues. V was shortened by 0 bases and J by 2 bases, with 14 bases between the two germline ends. The germline V gene encodes CDR1 DFQATT and CDR2 SNEGSKA (reference sequence). Another study also made use of these data, one on yellow fever vaccine responses in identical twins.

The sample comprised CD4+ T cells sorted from blood. The chain is built from TRBV20-1 and TRBJ2-1; D unclear. This TCR came from a woman in her late teens or twenties in good health. This chain's CDR3 is CSARERVQNTYNEQFF. The CDR3, as DNA: TGCAGTGCTAGAGAAAGGGTACAGAACACCTACAATGAGCAGTTCTTC.